This entry is about one TCR beta chain. The specificity of this receptor is unknown. Base qualities are missing; no much larger clone stands one base away. Library preparation employed the immunoSEQ multiplex PCR assay. TCRdb's version of the immuneACCESS table is confined to in-frame rearrangements and falls short of the full clone set. An unresolved V gene accounts for under half of the shortfall where checked; the remainder is of unknown origin. The sample data list approximately 59,000 clones, and around 86% of these were observed just once. The ten largest clones capture about 5% of the sample. The data were obtained in a study of technical replicates of blood from several donors (dated by TCRdb to about 2017). The CDR3, from cysteine to phenylalanine, totals 13 residues. Of the read, only the CDR3 DNA is kept; its 39 bases are in frame from base 1. CDR1 and CDR2 (SGHVS, FQNEAQ) derive from the germline V gene.

The V and J genes are TRBV7-8 and TRBJ2-7, with 8 bases matching TRBD2. This TCR was sampled from a human donor in good health. Some clones in this sample may be carry-over from other donors' samples. What was sequenced was PBMCs. The CDR3: CATTSGSLYEQYF. The nucleotide sequence reads as follows: TGTGCGACCACTAGCGGCAGTCTTTACGAGCAGTACTTC.